The 9 T cell receptor beta chains given below trace back to one sample, sequenced in a study of T cell repertoires in cytomegalovirus infection. These receptors are not linked to any known antigen. TCRdb reprocessed the reads with MiXCR, giving one entry per CDR3 protein. The sample yields about 340,000 distinct CDR3 sequences, roughly 29% seen once. The material sequenced was cultured PBMCs, taken from culture after CMV antigen stimulation. Receptor source: a human donor in good health (CMV status not recorded). Some clones in this sample may be carry-over from other donors' samples.

This clonotype was seen only a few times. This chain connects TRBV7-8 to TRBJ2-7; D may be TRBD1 or TRBD2 (6 bases each). V gave up 5 bases and J gave up 5 bases, with 13 bases separating them. Germline V gene data show CDR1 as SGHVS and CDR2 as FQNEAQ. The CDR3 covers 13 residues. This CDR3 reads CASSPRGADEQYF. CDR3 bases: TGTGCCAGCAGCCCAAGGGGGGCAGACGAGCAGTACTTC.

The chain couples TRBV12-3 or TRBV12-4 to TRBJ2-1; D not certain. CDR3 length equals 12 residues. With 5 bases removed from V and 4 bases from J, the gap between germline ends came to 6 bases. CDR3 sequence reads: CASSTQYNEQFF. In DNA form, the CDR3 reads TGTGCCAGCAGTACTCAATACAATGAGCAGTTCTTC.

There are a few counts of this clonotype. The rearrangement uses TRBV27 and TRBJ2-2; 8 bases fit TRBD1. Germline CDR1 MNHEY, CDR2 SMNVEV (reference sequence). The CDR3 runs 16 residues. Unmatched junction bases numbered 13, after V lost 6 bases and J lost 7 bases. The CDR3 is CASRHGWQGAIGELFF. Here the CDR3 DNA reads TGTGCCAGCAGACATGGGTGGCAGGGGGCGATCGGGGAGCTGTTTTTT.

The CDR3, as DNA: TGTGCCAGCAGCCTCACTCTCCCCGGGGGGCGTACTCAGCCCCAGCATTTT. This encodes CASSLTLPGGRTQPQHF. V gene TRBV7-2 combines with J gene TRBJ1-5; maybe TRBD1 (6 bases). The CDR3 runs to 17 residues. V lost 5 bases, J lost 6 bases, and 23 bases lay in between. Germline V gene lookup returns CDR1 SGHTA and CDR2 FQGNSA. Using reference TRBV7-2 and TRBJ1-5 for the parts outside the CDR3, the full variable domain is GAGVSQSPSNKVTEKGKDVELRCDPISGHTALYWYRQSLGQGLEFLIYFQGNSAPDKSGLPSDRFSAERTGGSVSTLTIQRTQQEDSAVYLCASSLTLPGGRTQPQHFGDGTRLSIL.

There are a few counts of this clonotype. V and J are TRBV20-1 and TRBJ1-6, with D unresolved. The CDR3 runs to 8 residues. Per germline, CDR1 DFQATT and CDR2 SNEGSKA (reference sequence). CDR3 sequence: CSPGPLHF. Written as DNA, the CDR3 is TGCAGCCCTGGACCCCTCCACTTT.

V and J are TRBV12-3 or TRBV12-4 and TRBJ2-2, with D perhaps matching TRBD2 (6 bases). Trimming took 6 bases from V and 7 from J, leaving 18 bases between them. The CDR3 consists of 15 residues. The DNA for the CDR3 is TGTGCCAGCAGCCCCGGGCTACGTAGCGGCGGGGAGCTGTTTTTT. Translation: CASSPGLRSGGELFF.

The V and J genes are TRBV10-3 and TRBJ2-1, with 10 nucleotides matching TRBD2. The CDR3 sequence is 17 residues long. The germline gives CDR1 ENHRY, CDR2 SYGVKD. V shed 5 bases and J 7 bases; nucleotides not matched to a gene: 14. This CDR3 is CAISPSGGAKGYNEQFF. CDR3 bases: TGTGCCATCAGTCCCAGCGGGGGGGCGAAGGGTTATAATGAGCAGTTCTTC.

The chain recombines TRBV6-6 with TRBJ1-5; 8 bases are a match to TRBD1. J gave up 4 bases and V 6 bases, and 8 bases lay outside the gene matches. The CDR3 has 15 residues. Germline V gene data show CDR1 as MNHNY and CDR2 as SVGAGI (reference sequence). The CDR3 region is CASSTGQGLNQPQHF. CDR3 in DNA: TGTGCCAGCAGCACCGGACAGGGCCTGAATCAGCCCCAGCATTTT.

This clonotype was found a few times. CDR3 DNA sequence: TGTGCCAGCAGCGCCGGGACTAGCGGGGGAGATACGCAGTATTTT. Its translation: CASSAGTSGGDTQYF. The V call is TRBV6-8, the J call TRBJ2-3; TRBD2 agrees at 14 bases. In germline, CDR1 is MNHGY, CDR2 SAAAGT. The CDR3 consists of 15 residues. Trimming removed 6 bases from V and 5 bases from J; junction bases left unmatched: 4.